This entry lists 23 T cell receptor beta chains sequenced from one sample in a study of cytomegalovirus exposure and HLA in healthy donors. Use of 60 Vbeta and 13 Jbeta primers characterized the PCR. Sequencing used immunoSEQ multiplex PCR; TCRdb keeps in-frame clones, though not all of them. The sample yields approximately 180,000 clones, 77% seen once. Sequenced: PBMCs. The receptors were sampled from a woman aged 60-75 years in good health and CMV-seropositive.

This clone was found once. This chain links TRBV4-3 with TRBJ2-7; a weak D match, TRBD1 (6 bases). Germline V gene lookup returns CDR1 LGHNA and CDR2 YSLEER. V lost 1 base to trimming and J lost 6 bases, with 10 bases between them. The CDR3 has 13 residues. The CDR3 DNA reads as TGCGCCAGCAGCCAAGTAGGGGGACGCGAGCAGTACTTC. Translating it yields CASSQVGGREQYF.

The chain has TRBV28 and TRBJ1-5, with D tentatively TRBD1 (5 bases). Germline loops: CDR1 MDHEN, CDR2 SYDVKM. The CDR3 is 14 residues long. With 4 bases removed from V and 9 bases from J, the gap between germline ends came to 16 bases. In DNA, the CDR3 is TGTGCCAGCAGTTCGTCAGGGAAATTTGGGCCCCAGCATTTT. Translation gives CASSSSGKFGPQHF. The whole variable domain, filled in from reference TRBV28 and TRBJ1-5, reads DVKVTQSSRYLVKRTGEKVFLECVQDMDHENMFWYRQDPGLGLRLIYFSYDVKMKEKGDIPEGYSVSREKKERFSLILESASTNQTSMYLCASSSSGKFGPQHFGDGTRLSIL.

CDR3 loop: CASSEYSGCTDTQYF. CDR3 nucleotides: TGTGCCAGCAGTGAATATTCTGGCTGTACAGATACGCAGTATTTT. The gene calls are TRBV25-1 and TRBJ2-3, with D unclear. This CDR3 spans 15 amino acids. Germline-derived CDR1 and CDR2 are MGHDK and SYGVNS. The germline V and J ends were trimmed by 0 bases and 3 bases, with 10 bases remaining between them.

The rearrangement links TRBV14 to TRBJ2-5; TRBD1 matches 7 bases. Germline values: CDR1 SGHDN, CDR2 FVKESK. This CDR3 has 13 amino acids. The V segment lost 6 bases and the J segment 2 bases; nucleotides outside the gene matches: 3. DNA for the CDR3: TGTGCCAGCAGTCGGGACAGACAAGAGACCCAGTACTTC. It is translated as CASSRDRQETQYF. The full variable domain, rest sourced from reference TRBV14 and TRBJ2-5, is EAGVTQFPSHSVIEKGQTVTLRCDPISGHDNLYWYRRVMGKEIKFLLHFVKESKQDESGMPNNRFLAERTGGTYSTLKVQPAELEDSGVYFCASSRDRQETQYFGPGTRLLVL.

The rearrangement joins TRBV19 to TRBJ2-7, with D tentatively TRBD2 (5 bases). Germline lookup yields CDR1 LNHDA and CDR2 SQIVND (reference sequence). CDR3 size: 14 residues. V was shortened by 5 bases and J by 0 bases, with 11 bases between the two germline ends. CDR3 nucleotide sequence: TGTGCCAGTAGTCACCGGGGATTCTCCTACGAGCAGTACTTC. Translation: CASSHRGFSYEQYF.

The V and J genes are TRBV29-1 and TRBJ2-3; no clear D. CDR3 length: 12 residues. V lost 2 bases and J 4 bases, leaving 7 bases between the germline ends. Germline values: CDR1 SQVTM, CDR2 ANQGSEA. This CDR3 is CSVESAADTQYF. CDR3 in DNA: TGCAGCGTTGAATCCGCGGCAGATACGCAGTATTTT.

This chain links TRBV6-1 with TRBJ1-2, with TRBD1 matching 9 bases. This CDR3 is built from 14 residues. After removal of 5 bases from V and 5 bases from J, the junction contained 6 bases not matched to a gene. CDR1 and CDR2 from the germline V gene are MNHNS and SASEGT. CDR3 residues: CASSLGTGLYGYTF. The CDR3 nucleotides read TGTGCCAGCAGTTTGGGGACAGGGCTATATGGCTACACCTTC.

As DNA, the CDR3 is TGTGCCAGCAGACAGGGTGAAAGGGTTCAGCCCCAGCATTTT. It yields the protein CASRQGERVQPQHF. This rearrangement joins TRBV6-1 to TRBJ1-5; TRBD1 is a possible D gene (6 bases). The CDR3 sequence is 14 residues long. The germline V gene encodes CDR1 MNHNS and CDR2 SASEGT. Trimming pared 6 bases from V and 6 bases from J, leaving 15 bases between.

The chain employs TRBV4-1 and TRBJ2-7, with 7 bases fitting TRBD1. The germline gives CDR1 MGHRA, CDR2 YSYEKL. The CDR3 loop spans 15 amino acids. Losses at the gene ends were 0 bases for V and 2 bases for J; bases not matched to a gene: 4. This CDR3 is CASSQEVTGPYEQYF. The CDR3 coding sequence is TGCGCCAGCAGCCAAGAAGTGACAGGGCCCTACGAGCAGTACTTC.

The chain carries TRBV5-1 and TRBJ2-1; D possibly corresponds to TRBD1 (5 bases). The length of the CDR3 is 15 residues. The V and J ends lost 5 bases and 0 bases respectively, with 12 bases between them. CDR1 is SGHRS and CDR2 is YFSETQ in the germline V gene. The CDR3, as DNA: TGCGCCAGCAGTTCAGGGTTCGACTCCTACAATGAGCAGTTCTTC. It codes for CASSSGFDSYNEQFF.

The gene calls are TRBV28 and TRBJ2-7; the match to TRBD1 covers 8 bases. The germline V gene has CDR1 MDHEN and CDR2 SYDVKM. Germline trimming cut 2 bases from V and 3 bases from J; bases unmatched to any gene: 3. The CDR3 length is 14 residues. The CDR3 region is CASSLGQGHYEQYF. CDR3 DNA sequence: TGTGCCAGCAGTTTAGGACAGGGTCACTACGAGCAGTACTTC.

This clone was counted a few times. The rearrangement joins TRBV7-2 to TRBJ2-1; 11 nucleotides align to TRBD2. From germline, CDR1 is SGHTA and CDR2 FQGNSA. The J segment lost 0 bases and the V segment lost 4 bases, leaving 8 bases of the junction unmatched. This CDR3 spans 18 amino acids. This CDR3 is CASSSWGLAVSSYNEQFF. CDR3 bases: TGTGCCAGCAGCTCTTGGGGACTAGCGGTGAGCTCCTACAATGAGCAGTTCTTC.

As concerns this clone: The sample holds other DNA sequences that translate to the same CDR3. The chain couples TRBV5-1 to TRBJ2-3; tentative D call: TRBD2 (6 bases). Germline values: CDR1 SGHRS, CDR2 YFSETQ. V was shortened by 3 bases and J by 0 bases, with 11 bases between the two germline ends. The CDR3 loop spans 15 amino acids. The CDR3 nucleotides are TGCGCCAGCAGCTCGGGACTTTCGAGCACAGATACGCAGTATTTT. Translation: CASSSGLSSTDTQYF. Variable domain in full (rest from reference TRBV5-1 and TRBJ2-3): KAGVTQTPRYLIKTRGQQVTLSCSPISGHRSVSWYQQTPGQGLQFLFEYFSETQRNKGNFPGRFSGRQFSNSRSEMNVSTLELGDSALYLCASSSGLSSTDTQYFGPGTRLTVL.

This rearrangement joins TRBV4-2 to TRBJ2-3, with D perhaps TRBD1 (6 bases). Trimming left V 5 bases short and J 0 bases short, with 24 bases between. The CDR3 covers 19 residues. The V gene's germline CDR1 is LGHNA and CDR2 YNFKEQ. CDR3: CASSTGTTMVPSSTDTQYF. In DNA form, the CDR3 reads TGTGCCAGCAGCACCGGGACAACAATGGTCCCCTCTAGCACAGATACGCAGTATTTT.

This chain links TRBV19 with TRBJ2-2; 12 bases align to TRBD2. CDR1 and CDR2 (germline): LNHDA, SQIVND (reference sequence). The CDR3 has 14 residues. V shed 6 bases and J 8 bases; nucleotides not matched to a gene: 4. The CDR3: CASSSGLAGGELFF. The CDR3 bases are TGTGCCAGTAGCAGCGGACTAGCGGGGGGGGAGCTGTTTTTT.

The J gene is TRBJ2-4, the V gene TRBV18; 7 bases match TRBD1. The CDR3 covers 16 residues. CDR1 and CDR2 from the germline V gene are KGHSH and LQKENI. J was trimmed by 5 bases and V by 3 bases; bases with no gene match: 10. The CDR3 DNA sequence: TGTGCCAGCTCACCCAGACCGACAGGGATGGAAAACATTCAGTACTTC. Translating it yields CASSPRPTGMENIQYF.

This clone was counted a single time. The chain links TRBV7-9 to TRBJ1-1; 7 nucleotides align to TRBD1. Germline V CDR1 and CDR2: SEHNR, FQNEAQ (reference sequence). Trimming at V came to 5 bases and at J to 0 bases, leaving 0 bases not matched to a gene. The CDR3 contains 13 residues. The CDR3 region is CASSGTVNTEAFF. As DNA, the CDR3 is TGTGCCAGCAGCGGGACAGTGAACACTGAAGCTTTCTTT.

This chain uses TRBV5-1 with TRBJ2-7; 7 nucleotides line up with TRBD2. The CDR3 loop spans 15 amino acids. Germline loops: CDR1 SGHRS, CDR2 YFSETQ. Germline trimming cut 0 bases from V and 4 bases from J; bases unmatched to any gene: 7. CDR3 amino acids: CASSLVTPGGYEQYF. Written as DNA, the CDR3 is TGCGCCAGCAGCTTGGTGACTCCGGGGGGTTACGAGCAGTACTTC.

The chain recombines TRBV6-1 with TRBJ1-1; 8 bases agree with TRBD1. J was trimmed by 4 bases and V by 6 bases; bases with no gene match: 4. Per germline, CDR1 MNHNS and CDR2 SASEGT. This CDR3 comprises 13 residues. The CDR3 coding sequence is TGTGCCAGCAGAGTTACAGGGGGCACTGAAGCTTTCTTT. Amino acid sequence: CASRVTGGTEAFF.

The chain joins TRBV28 to TRBJ1-5, with no clear D. This CDR3 is built from 13 residues. Trimming shortened V by 4 bases and J by 1 base, and 5 bases separated the two germline ends. Per germline, CDR1 MDHEN and CDR2 SYDVKM. CDR3 in amino acids: CASSSISNQPQHF. In DNA form, the CDR3 reads TGTGCCAGCAGTTCTATAAGCAATCAGCCCCAGCATTTT.

V gene TRBV7-6 combines with J gene TRBJ1-2, with D possibly TRBD1 on 6 matching bases. Germline V gene sequence: CDR1 SGHVS, CDR2 FNYEAQ. The germline V and J ends were trimmed by 1 base and 8 bases, with 11 bases remaining between them. The CDR3 length is 13 residues. The CDR3: CASSLEQRGGYTF. The DNA for the CDR3 is TGTGCCAGCAGCTTAGAACAGAGGGGGGGCTACACCTTC.

The chain recombines TRBV7-8 with TRBJ2-7; D gene uncertain. Germline values: CDR1 SGHVS, CDR2 FQNEAQ. The CDR3 has 15 residues. V was trimmed by 1 base and J by 0 bases, leaving 10 bases between them. The CDR3 nucleotides read TGTGCCAGCAGCTTAGGGCTAGAGCCCTCCTACGAGCAGTACTTC. Protein product: CASSLGLEPSYEQYF.

The rearrangement uses TRBV4-2 and TRBJ2-7; 12 bases map to TRBD2. The CDR3 is 15 residues long. J lost 4 bases, V lost 3 bases, and 4 bases had no gene match. Per the germline V gene, CDR1 is LGHNA and CDR2 is YNFKEQ. The CDR3 reads CASSQATSGGYEQYF. The CDR3 region has the DNA TGTGCCAGCAGCCAGGCGACTAGCGGGGGATACGAGCAGTACTTC.